The source of this TCR beta chain is a study of identical twins. Broader study findings: Alpha sequences out of frame and shared by twins had excess low generation probability. Out-of-frame beta sequences exhibited a weaker degree of excess twin sharing. Compared with models, monozygotic twins showed more out-of-frame TCR alpha sharing.

Notes on this clonotype: Its specificity is not known.

It was template switching that added a universal primer site, and there were unique molecular identifiers on the cDNA. TCRdb re-called the 5' RACE reads with MiXCR, one entry per CDR3 protein. Of a few hundred thousand distinct CDR3 sequences in the sample, approximately 18% are singletons; the top ten hold 9.5% to 15%. Germline CDR1 and CDR2: MNHEY and SMNVEV (reference sequence). This CDR3 has 15 residues. V lost 6 bases, J lost 4 bases, and 9 bases stayed unmatched. Source material: naive T cells sorted from blood. The chain links TRBV27 to TRBJ2-7; TRBD1 matches 10 bases. The source of this sequence is a man in his fifties or sixties in good health. The CDR3: CASSLEDRGVYEQYF. CDR3 coding DNA: TGTGCCAGCAGCCTAGAGGACAGGGGGGTGTACGAGCAGTACTTC.